This T cell receptor beta chain stems from a study of shared clonotypes between healthy human individuals (TCRdb year 2020). Context from the whole study: The cohort included a few men and a couple of women between 18 and 49 years of age. For each donor, CD4 naive and CD4 memory were each given three plates, CD8 naive was given two plates, and CD8 memory was given one plate. To estimate repertoire size and how much clonotypes are shared between individuals, the study performed deep sequencing of blood TCR repertoires from a few healthy adults. To increase sequencing depth and limit assay-specific biases, different laboratories used diverse techniques to prepare libraries and sequence TCR repertoires. Each donor's leukapheresis produced roughly between roughly 0.9 and 9 billion PBMCs. Results and caveats for the whole study, not just this receptor: Sampling was restricted to blood, and TCR repertoires in tissue are likely to differ from TCR repertoires in blood. Even with the large sequencing depth, rarefaction of the sorted-subset datasets indicated that sequencing was incomplete. Compared with non-shared clonotypes, clonotypes shared by all four sorted-subset donors had higher generation probabilities. The genetic and exposure-history diversity represented was limited by the small number of donors. Based on pairwise subsampling, the degree of clonotype sharing among donors was expected to be affected by sequencing depth. Naive subsets generally had larger estimated clonotype richness than memory subsets. Across a few donors, about 4.5% of naive CD4, 3% to 3.5% of naive CD8, approximately 2.5% of memory CD4, and around 0.4% of memory CD8 clonotypes were shared.

Turning to this clone: Its target antigen remains unknown. The sample holds no much larger clone one base away, and base qualities are not on file.

Looking up the germline V gene (reference sequence) yields CDR1 SEHNR and CDR2 FQNEAQ. Spanning cysteine to phenylalanine, the CDR3 consists of 14 amino acids. Only CDR3 DNA remains: 42 bases, in frame from the first base. V loses 2 bases of germline sequence and J loses 4 bases, and the interval between the two ends is 11 bases. For the CD8 naive samples, CD45RO-negative cells were positively selected for CCR7, yielding a CD45RA+CCR7+ population from which TemRA cells were excluded. The donors were healthy, HIV-negative adults who had no recently reported acute infections or vaccinations. Every donor was a Caucasian adult living in Nashville, Tennessee, USA. Blood was collected by leukapheresis, and PBMCs were isolated by Ficoll-Histopaque density gradient centrifugation and then cryopreserved in liquid nitrogen vapor phase. Analytical flow cytometry was used to check the purity and quantity of every magnetically sorted T cell population. Each sorted fraction had its genomic DNA isolated and then quantified by UV absorbance on a Nanodrop 2000c.

Using the deep immunoSEQ assay, TCR CDR3 regions were amplified from genomic DNA by multiplex PCR. Extracted genomic DNA from each cell subset was spread evenly across all wells of several immunoSEQ 96-well plates, with each plate serving as a replicate. For sorted subsets, about 220 ng of genomic DNA, equivalent to about 30,000 T cell genomes, went into each replicate PCR. Purified libraries were quantified with a Qubit 3.0 fluorometer, sized on a Bioanalyzer 2100, and re-quantified with the KAPA Library Quantification kit. Each immunoSEQ 96-well plate was sequenced on its own single-read 150-cycle Illumina NextSeq 550 flow cell. On the study's bioinformatics: The immunoSEQ output contained only junctional sequences without quality scores, so filtering could not match that applied to full-length reads. To assign V/J genes and CDR3, sequences were annotated against IMGT germline references using PyIR, a Python wrapper for IgBLAST v1.9. Reads with weak V/J assignments (E-value above 1e-6), missing CDR3, stop codons, out-of-frame junctions, or ambiguous translated residues were removed. V3J clonotypes were defined as sequences sharing the same inferred V gene, J gene, and CDR3 amino acid sequence. Percentage overlap between repertoires was calculated by dividing the number of shared unique clonotypes by the size of the smaller repertoire. Three approaches were used to assess repertoire richness: RTK rarefaction, the Chao1 estimator, and Recon v2.1 estimates of unobserved clonotypes. Generation probabilities were computed with OLGA for all TCRbeta clonotypes obtained by the gDNA method from a few donors. TCRdb stores this immuneACCESS table with in-frame sequences only. Part of the clones is absent; in the studies checked, under half of the shortfall reflects unresolved V genes, and no reason is known for the rest. V and J calls and clone size are given by that table; D and trimming were obtained from the DNA. The sample contains approximately 2,000,000 clones, around 95% of them found a single time. In total, the top ten clones hold around 1.8% of the sample.

The TCR sequence derives from a man younger than 35 in good health. Some clones in this sample may be carry-over from other donors' samples. The sample consisted of naive CD8+ T cells from PBMCs. The meaning of the sample's cell subset or site label: CD45RA+CCR7+. This sequence uses TRBV7-9 and TRBJ2-5; the best D guess is TRBD1, with 6 bases matching. The CDR3 corresponds to CASSLTDSRETQYF. The DNA reads as follows: TGTGCCAGCAGCTTAACGGACAGTAGAGAGACCCAGTACTTC.